The rows below give T cell receptor beta chains drawn from one sample of a study of a mutant IDH1 vaccine in newly diagnosed glioma. Clones were read by immunoSEQ multiplex PCR, and TCRdb kept only the in-frame ones, dropping some. The sample yields around 85,000 clones, about 82% seen once. For these TCRs, the target antigens are not known. Sequencing was performed on PBMCs, taken from a glioma patient whose treatment included an IDH1 peptide vaccine. Receptors originate from a man aged 30 to 39 with glioma. Some clones in this sample may be carry-over from other donors' samples. The CDR3 runs from the conserved cysteine through the conserved F or W. The D gene is left open where the match is weak. Where a row states a size, it is once, few, many or the class of an expanded clone; other rows omit it.

CDR3nt: TGTGCCAGCAGCCCCTCAGGCCTGAGCTCCTACGAGCAGTACTTC; CDR3aa: CASSPSGLSSYEQYF; v_gene: TRBV7-3; j_gene: TRBJ2-7; d_gene: -; abundance: few
CDR3nt: TGTGCCAGCAGTGATGGGAGGAGCTCCTACAATGAGCAGTTCTTC; CDR3aa: CASSDGRSSYNEQFF; v_gene: TRBV2; j_gene: TRBJ2-1; d_gene: -; abundance: -
CDR3nt: TGTGCCAGCAGTCCCGGGACAAAGAACACCGGGGAGCTGTTTTTT; CDR3aa: CASSPGTKNTGELFF; v_gene: TRBV2; j_gene: TRBJ2-2; d_gene: -; abundance: -
CDR3nt: TGCAGCGCCGCCCCGACAGGGCGGAGGGAGCAGTTCTTC; CDR3aa: CSAAPTGRREQFF; v_gene: TRBV29-1; j_gene: TRBJ2-1; d_gene: TRBD1; abundance: few
CDR3nt: TGTGCCAGCACCATGACAGGGGGCCGCGAAAAACTGTTTTTT; CDR3aa: CASTMTGGREKLFF; v_gene: TRBV27; j_gene: TRBJ1-4; d_gene: TRBD1; abundance: once
CDR3nt: TGTGCCAGCAGTTACTCAGGGCCGGACACCGGGGAGCTGTTTTTT; CDR3aa: CASSYSGPDTGELFF; v_gene: TRBV6-5; j_gene: TRBJ2-2; d_gene: -; abundance: -
CDR3nt: TGTGCCAGCAGCTTACTTCAATCCGGGGCGGGTGAGGAGCAGTTCTTC; CDR3aa: CASSLLQSGAGEEQFF; v_gene: TRBV7-6; j_gene: TRBJ2-1; d_gene: -; abundance: -
CDR3nt: TGTGCCAGCAGCGGACTAGCTTCTACGAACACCGGGGAGCTGTTTTTT; CDR3aa: CASSGLASTNTGELFF; v_gene: TRBV6-4; j_gene: TRBJ2-2; d_gene: TRBD2; abundance: -
CDR3nt: TGTGCCAGCAGAGGGTTAGCGGGAGAACGGAGCACAGATACGCAGTATTTT; CDR3aa: CASRGLAGERSTDTQYF; v_gene: TRBV21-1; j_gene: TRBJ2-3; d_gene: -; abundance: -
CDR3nt: TGTGCCAGTAGCTTAACTAGCGGGAGGTTCGAGCAGTACTTC; CDR3aa: CASSLTSGRFEQYF; v_gene: TRBV19; j_gene: TRBJ2-7; d_gene: TRBD2; abundance: -
CDR3nt: TGTGCCAGCAGCGGAGAGCGACAGGGAGCTAACTATGGCTACACCTTC; CDR3aa: CASSGERQGANYGYTF; v_gene: TRBV5-4; j_gene: TRBJ1-2; d_gene: TRBD1; abundance: -
CDR3nt: TGCAGCGTTGTGGGTGAAACTAGCGGAGGGGGCACAGATACGCAGTATTTT; CDR3aa: CSVVGETSGGGTDTQYF; v_gene: TRBV29-1; j_gene: TRBJ2-3; d_gene: TRBD2; abundance: -
CDR3nt: TGTGCCAGCAGTTACCGCGACGGACAGCCCCAGCATTTT; CDR3aa: CASSYRDGQPQHF; v_gene: TRBV6-6; j_gene: TRBJ1-5; d_gene: -; abundance: -
CDR3nt: TGTGCCAGCAGCAAAGTTAGGGGGGGCACTGAAGCTTTCTTT; CDR3aa: CASSKVRGGTEAFF; v_gene: TRBV21-1; j_gene: TRBJ1-1; d_gene: -; abundance: -
CDR3nt: TGTGCCAGCAGAAATGACATGGGCGGGGGCCGTAATGAAAAACTGTTTTTT; CDR3aa: CASRNDMGGGRNEKLFF; v_gene: TRBV7-8; j_gene: TRBJ1-4; d_gene: -; abundance: -
CDR3nt: TGCGCCAGCAGCCAAGAGGGCATAAGAGATGAGCAGTTCTTC; CDR3aa: CASSQEGIRDEQFF; v_gene: TRBV4-1; j_gene: TRBJ2-1; d_gene: -; abundance: -
CDR3nt: TGTGCCAGCAGCCCCGGGACGGGAGCCAAAAACATTCAGTACTTC; CDR3aa: CASSPGTGAKNIQYF; v_gene: TRBV7-8; j_gene: TRBJ2-4; d_gene: -; abundance: -
CDR3nt: TGCAGCGTGTCGGTTTCACGGGGGAGCCTACCTGGCTACACCTTC; CDR3aa: CSVSVSRGSLPGYTF; v_gene: TRBV29-1; j_gene: TRBJ1-2; d_gene: -; abundance: -
CDR3nt: TGTGCCAGCTCCGTCTCGGCCACAGATACGCAGTATTTT; CDR3aa: CASSVSATDTQYF; v_gene: TRBV18; j_gene: TRBJ2-3; d_gene: -; abundance: -
CDR3nt: TGTGCCAGCAGCTTGGGGGCGCGGGGCTACACCTTC; CDR3aa: CASSLGARGYTF; v_gene: TRBV7-9; j_gene: TRBJ1-2; d_gene: -; abundance: -
CDR3nt: TGTGCCAGCAGAACTAGCGGGGGGCCAGATACGCAGTATTTT; CDR3aa: CASRTSGGPDTQYF; v_gene: TRBV27; j_gene: TRBJ2-3; d_gene: TRBD2; abundance: -
CDR3nt: TGTGCCAGCAGCTTTGACAGGAACACTGAAGCTTTCTTT; CDR3aa: CASSFDRNTEAFF; v_gene: TRBV5-4; j_gene: TRBJ1-1; d_gene: -; abundance: -
CDR3nt: TGCAGCGTAGAGGGCTCTGGGGCCAACGTCCTGACTTTC; CDR3aa: CSVEGSGANVLTF; v_gene: TRBV29-1; j_gene: TRBJ2-6; d_gene: -; abundance: few
CDR3nt: TGCGCCAGCAGCAACAGGGGTGGGGAGCGGACGCAGTATTTT; CDR3aa: CASSNRGGERTQYF; v_gene: TRBV10-1; j_gene: TRBJ2-3; d_gene: TRBD1; abundance: -
CDR3nt: TGCAGCGTTGTATGGGATGAGCAGTTCTTC; CDR3aa: CSVVWDEQFF; v_gene: TRBV29-1; j_gene: TRBJ2-1; d_gene: -; abundance: -
CDR3nt: TGCAGCGTTGAAAGGGGGTGGAACACTGAAGCTTTCTTT; CDR3aa: CSVERGWNTEAFF; v_gene: TRBV29-1; j_gene: TRBJ1-1; d_gene: -; abundance: few
CDR3nt: TGTGCCAGCAGTTTTTGGATACCAAATCAGCCCCAGCATTTT; CDR3aa: CASSFWIPNQPQHF; v_gene: TRBV28; j_gene: TRBJ1-5; d_gene: -; abundance: -
CDR3nt: TGTGCCAGCAGCCCCCCCCGTAGCGGGGGAGGCGGGGAGCAGTTCTTC; CDR3aa: CASSPPRSGGGGEQFF; v_gene: TRBV7-8; j_gene: TRBJ2-1; d_gene: TRBD2; abundance: -
CDR3nt: TGTGCCAGCAGTACAACAGGGGGCGGTCAGCCCCAGCATTTT; CDR3aa: CASSTTGGGQPQHF; v_gene: TRBV7-2; j_gene: TRBJ1-5; d_gene: TRBD1; abundance: -
CDR3nt: TGTGCCAGCAGCTTGCGGTGGGGGACAGGATCCCACGAGCAGTACTTC; CDR3aa: CASSLRWGTGSHEQYF; v_gene: TRBV5-6; j_gene: TRBJ2-7; d_gene: TRBD1; abundance: -
CDR3nt: TGTGCCAGCTCACCTCTCGGGGCTCTATACTATGGCTACACCTTC; CDR3aa: CASSPLGALYYGYTF; v_gene: TRBV18; j_gene: TRBJ1-2; d_gene: -; abundance: -
CDR3nt: TGTGCCAGCAGTTTATCCCGTCGCAACACTGAAGCTTTCTTT; CDR3aa: CASSLSRRNTEAFF; v_gene: TRBV27; j_gene: TRBJ1-1; d_gene: -; abundance: -
CDR3nt: TGTGCCAGCAGTGAAGTGTACTCAGGTGAAAAACTGTTTTTT; CDR3aa: CASSEVYSGEKLFF; v_gene: TRBV6-1; j_gene: TRBJ1-4; d_gene: -; abundance: -
CDR3nt: TGTGCCAGCAGCCAGGGACAGGGAGGTTTTGTGTCGGGTGAAAAACTGTTTTTT; CDR3aa: CASSQGQGGFVSGEKLFF; v_gene: TRBV4-2; j_gene: TRBJ1-4; d_gene: TRBD1; abundance: -
CDR3nt: TGTGCCAGCAGTCTAGACATCGGGACACCAACTTACGAGCAGTACTTC; CDR3aa: CASSLDIGTPTYEQYF; v_gene: TRBV28; j_gene: TRBJ2-7; d_gene: -; abundance: -
CDR3nt: TGTGCCAGCAGCAGAGAAATGGCAGGGGGTTCCTACGAGCAGTACTTC; CDR3aa: CASSREMAGGSYEQYF; v_gene: TRBV7-6; j_gene: TRBJ2-7; d_gene: TRBD1; abundance: -
CDR3nt: TGTGCCAGCAGCTTGATCAGCCAAGGGGGCGAGCAGTACTTC; CDR3aa: CASSLISQGGEQYF; v_gene: TRBV5-5; j_gene: TRBJ2-7; d_gene: -; abundance: few